Sequencing of this TCR beta chain was carried out in a study of cytomegalovirus exposure and HLA in healthy donors. The germline CDR1 and CDR2 sequences are SEHNR and FQNEAQ (reference sequence). This CDR3 contains 13 residues. V was trimmed by 5 bases and J by 4 bases, leaving 11 bases between them. Worth noting for this clone: Its antigen remains unknown.

Whole-study findings and limits: Indistinguishable V segments such as TRBV6-2 and TRBV6-3 were excluded.

PCR was performed using 60 Vbeta and 13 Jbeta primers. Libraries were prepared by immunoSEQ multiplex PCR; TCRdb keeps only in-frame clonotypes and omits some of them. The sample holds 140,000 to 150,000 clones, around 85% seen once. The material sequenced was PBMCs. The clonotype originates from a woman aged 30 to 39 in good health and CMV-seronegative. The rearrangement joins TRBV7-9 to TRBJ1-1, with D possibly being TRBD1 (5 bases). The CDR3 sequence is CASSLPGGTEAFF. The CDR3 DNA reads TGTGCCAGCAGCCTCCCCGGGGGCACTGAAGCTTTCTTT.